This is a list of T cell receptor beta chains from one sample in a study of regulatory T cells in long-lasting Graves disease. A single record per CDR3 protein comes from TCRdb applying MiXCR to the multiplex PCR reads. The table records about half a million distinct CDR3 sequences, around a fifth of them present only once. The sequencing used peripheral blood mononuclear cells (PBMCs), collected when the disease was refractory, from a patient treated with antithyroid drugs. The source is a female donor with Graves disease. The CDR3 runs from the conserved cysteine through the conserved F or W. Each record gives: V gene, clone size, D gene, J gene, CDR3 protein, CDR3 DNA. The D gene is left open where the match is weak. Rows may omit the clone size; those that give it use once, few, many or a size class.

V gene: TRBV7-2; clone size: NA; D gene: NA; J gene: TRBJ2-7; CDR3 protein: CASSGSGPSYEQYF; CDR3 DNA: TGTGCCAGCAGCGGATCAGGACCGAGCTACGAGCAGTACTTC
V gene: TRBV3-1; clone size: NA; D gene: TRBD1; J gene: TRBJ1-2; CDR3 protein: CASSQGYTGELYGYTF; CDR3 DNA: TGTGCCAGCAGCCAGGGGTACACAGGGGAACTCTATGGCTACACCTTC
V gene: TRBV5-1; clone size: NA; D gene: TRBD1; J gene: TRBJ1-2; CDR3 protein: CASSFKGQNYGYTF; CDR3 DNA: TGCGCCAGCAGCTTCAAGGGACAGAACTATGGCTACACCTTC
V gene: TRBV3-1; clone size: NA; D gene: NA; J gene: TRBJ1-5; CDR3 protein: CASSRSEGSPQHF; CDR3 DNA: TGTGCCAGCAGCCGAAGTGAGGGGTCGCCCCAGCATTTT
V gene: TRBV4-1; clone size: few; D gene: NA; J gene: TRBJ1-4; CDR3 protein: CASRGLRQRGEKLFF; CDR3 DNA: TGCGCCAGCAGGGGCCTCCGACAGAGGGGTGAAAAACTGTTTTTT
V gene: TRBV7-9; clone size: NA; D gene: TRBD1; J gene: TRBJ1-2; CDR3 protein: CASSLPQGDYGYTF; CDR3 DNA: TGTGCCAGCAGCTTACCGCAGGGGGACTATGGCTACACCTTC
V gene: TRBV28; clone size: NA; D gene: TRBD2; J gene: TRBJ2-5; CDR3 protein: CASSSTRGGETQYF; CDR3 DNA: TGTGCCAGCAGTTCGACCCGGGGGGGAGAGACCCAGTACTTC
V gene: TRBV7-2; clone size: many; D gene: NA; J gene: TRBJ2-6; CDR3 protein: CASSPEGRVPPGANVLTF; CDR3 DNA: TGTGCCAGCAGCCCAGAGGGCAGGGTCCCTCCTGGGGCCAACGTCCTGACTTTC
V gene: TRBV30; clone size: few; D gene: NA; J gene: TRBJ2-2; CDR3 protein: CAWTQGRNGELFF; CDR3 DNA: TGTGCCTGGACCCAGGGGCGTAACGGGGAGCTGTTTTTT
V gene: TRBV14; clone size: NA; D gene: TRBD1; J gene: TRBJ1-1; CDR3 protein: CASSQARTGQAFF; CDR3 DNA: TGTGCCAGCAGCCAAGCACGGACAGGGCAAGCTTTCTTT
V gene: TRBV7-8; clone size: NA; D gene: NA; J gene: TRBJ1-1; CDR3 protein: CASSLGRFGGGRIVNTEAFF; CDR3 DNA: TGTGCCAGCAGCTTAGGTCGGTTCGGAGGGGGGAGAATTGTGAACACTGAAGCTTTCTTT
V gene: TRBV5-4; clone size: NA; D gene: TRBD2; J gene: TRBJ2-7; CDR3 protein: CASSLKTTSGTPYEQYF; CDR3 DNA: TGTGCCAGCAGCTTGAAGACTACTAGCGGGACCCCCTACGAGCAGTACTTC
V gene: TRBV20-1; clone size: many; D gene: NA; J gene: TRBJ1-1; CDR3 protein: CSATQYANTEAFF; CDR3 DNA: TGCAGTGCTACCCAGTACGCGAACACTGAAGCTTTCTTT